This passage covers 24 T cell receptor beta chains from one sample sequenced in a study of blood T cell repertoires in COVID-19 (dated by TCRdb to the early 2020s). The protocol used for the library was the immunoSEQ multiplex PCR assay. TCRdb limited this immuneACCESS table to in-frame rearrangements with V and J called. A share of clones is missing; checked studies link under half to unresolved V genes, and the rest is unexplained. Here the sample has some 190,000 clones; nearly 90% occur a single time. 5% to 8% of the sample goes to the ten largest clones. Sequenced sample: peripheral blood. The receptors shown here come from a woman aged 40 to 55 who had recovered from COVID-19.

J is TRBJ2-5 and V is TRBV19, with 10 positions matching TRBD2. This CDR3 has 16 amino acids. The V gene end was trimmed by 5 bases and the J gene end by 5 bases; junction bases not matched to a gene: 11. Germline V gives CDR1 LNHDA, CDR2 SQIVND (reference sequence). In nucleotides, the CDR3 is TGTGCCAGTAGTCCTGACCCTAGCGGGAGTGGCGAGACCCAGTACTTC. Translation gives CASSPDPSGSGETQYF.

V usage is TRBV28 and J usage is TRBJ1-2; D is perhaps TRBD1 (5 bases). Trimming cost V 3 bases and J 0 bases, with 11 bases left between them. This CDR3 has 15 residues. Germline CDR1 reads MDHEN; CDR2 reads SYDVKM. This chain's CDR3 is CASSFGGGPNYGYTF. In DNA, the CDR3 is TGTGCCAGCAGTTTCGGGGGGGGACCTAACTATGGCTACACCTTC.

The chain links TRBV7-2 to TRBJ1-1, with a possible D match to TRBD1 (5 bases). V was cut by 1 base and J by 1 base, with 10 bases left in between. Germline CDR1 reads SGHTA; CDR2 reads FQGNSA. CDR3 length: 15 residues. The CDR3 sequence is CASSLVETANTEAFF. CDR3 nucleotide sequence: TGTGCCAGCAGCTTAGTGGAGACAGCGAACACTGAAGCTTTCTTT. Based on the CDR3 plus reference TRBV7-2 and TRBJ1-1, the full variable domain is GAGVSQSPSNKVTEKGKDVELRCDPISGHTALYWYRQSLGQGLEFLIYFQGNSAPDKSGLPSDRFSAERTGGSVSTLTIQRTQQEDSAVYLCASSLVETANTEAFFGQGTRLTVV.

V usage is TRBV18 and J usage is TRBJ2-7; TRBD1 matches at 9 bases. Germline V gene lookup returns CDR1 KGHSH and CDR2 LQKENI. The CDR3 runs 15 residues. The V and J ends lost 6 bases and 5 bases, in that order; junction bases with no gene match: 11. In DNA form, the CDR3 reads TGTGCCAGCTCCCAAGGACAGGGGCCGGGAAACGAGCAGTACTTC. Its protein is CASSQGQGPGNEQYF.

This chain joins TRBV12-3 or TRBV12-4 and TRBJ2-7, with TRBD2 identical over 12 bases. V lost 10 bases and J lost 7; bases outside the gene matches: 8. The CDR3 is made up of 13 amino acids. CDR3 region: CATATSGSREQYF. DNA of the CDR3: TGTGCCACGGCGACTAGCGGGAGTCGGGAGCAGTACTTC.

CDR3 in DNA: TGTGCCAGCAGCCCCAGGGCTACCTCTGGAAACACCATATATTTT. Its translation is CASSPRATSGNTIYF. The chain recombines TRBV27 with TRBJ1-3; D may be TRBD1 (5 bases). Germline values: CDR1 MNHEY, CDR2 SMNVEV (reference sequence). This CDR3 region has 15 residues. Trimming left V 6 bases short and J 0 bases short, with 12 bases between.

V usage is TRBV30 and J usage is TRBJ2-1; the D gene is possibly TRBD2 (5 bases). Trimming cost V 4 bases and J 2 bases, with 24 bases left between them. In germline, CDR1 is GTSNPN, CDR2 SVGIG (reference sequence). This CDR3 has 18 amino acids. The CDR3 coding sequence is TGTGCCTGGATTCCTGGACTGCAGATCCCTAGTCCCTACAATGAGCAGTTCTTC. It translates to CAWIPGLQIPSPYNEQFF.

The chain is built from TRBV6-5 and TRBJ2-7; 7 positions agree with TRBD2. Germline-derived CDR1 and CDR2 are MNHEY and SVGAGI. V shed 1 base, J shed 4 bases, and the junction held 4 bases outside the gene matches. The length of the CDR3 is 14 residues. This CDR3 is CASSYLGGSYEQYF. CDR3 in DNA: TGTGCCAGCAGTTACTTGGGCGGGAGTTACGAGCAGTACTTC.

This chain uses TRBV19 with TRBJ1-4, with D possibly TRBD1 on 5 matching bases. Trimming took off 6 bases at V and 5 bases at J, with 13 bases between the two ends. The CDR3 is 14 amino acids. The germline V gene has CDR1 LNHDA and CDR2 SQIVND (reference sequence). The CDR3 is CASRFGGKNEKLFF. DNA for the CDR3: TGTGCCAGTAGATTCGGGGGGAAGAATGAAAAACTGTTTTTT.

This sequence joins TRBV5-1 and TRBJ2-1; D is perhaps TRBD2 (5 bases). Germline V CDR1 and CDR2: SGHRS, YFSETQ. The V gene lost 6 bases and the J gene lost 3 bases, with 13 bases spanning the gap. The CDR3 length is 14 residues. DNA of the CDR3: TGCGCCAGCATGTATATCGGGGACTACAATGAGCAGTTCTTC. This encodes CASMYIGDYNEQFF.

The CDR3: CASSSHDRRNTEAFF. The CDR3 nucleotides are TGTGCCAGCAGTTCTCACGACAGGCGGAACACTGAAGCTTTCTTT. The J gene is TRBJ1-1, the V gene TRBV6-5, with a possible D match to TRBD1 (6 bases). Trimming pared 4 bases from V and 1 base from J, leaving 13 bases between. Germline V gene data show CDR1 as MNHEY and CDR2 as SVGAGI. CDR3 length equals 15 residues.

The chain uses TRBV6-6 and TRBJ1-1; 8 positions match TRBD1. Germline V gene data show CDR1 as MNHNY and CDR2 as SVGAGI (reference sequence). The CDR3 is made up of 14 amino acids. The V and J ends lost 6 bases and 10 bases, in that order; junction bases with no gene match: 13. The CDR3 loop is CASSYPEDRVPAFF. The CDR3 nucleotides read TGTGCCAGCAGCTACCCCGAGGACAGGGTTCCAGCTTTCTTT.

The J gene is TRBJ1-4, the V gene TRBV9, with 7 bases matching TRBD1. The J segment lost 0 bases and the V segment lost 3 bases, leaving 8 bases of the junction unmatched. The CDR3 is 17 residues long. Germline V CDR1 and CDR2: SGDLS, YYNGEE. The chain's CDR3 is CASSAEGQLATNEKLFF. The DNA for the CDR3 is TGTGCCAGCAGCGCAGAGGGACAGCTTGCAACTAATGAAAAACTGTTTTTT.

This rearrangement joins TRBV7-9 to TRBJ1-3; D remains ambiguous. V was cut by 5 bases and J by 0 bases, with 8 bases left in between. Germline assignment: CDR1 SEHNR and CDR2 FQNEAQ (reference sequence). This CDR3 comprises 14 residues. CDR3 protein: CASSGAVSGNTIYF. The CDR3 bases are TGTGCCAGCAGCGGCGCGGTCTCTGGAAACACCATATATTTT. The complete variable domain, with remaining parts taken from reference TRBV7-9 and TRBJ1-3, reads DTGVSQNPRHKITKRGQNVTFRCDPISEHNRLYWYRQTLGQGPEFLTYFQNEAQLEKSRLLSDRFSAERPKGSFSTLEIQRTEQGDSAMYLCASSGAVSGNTIYFGEGSWLTVV.

CDR3 loop: CASTKGGSSYNEQFF. The CDR3 DNA sequence: TGTGCCAGCACGAAAGGGGGTAGCTCCTACAATGAGCAGTTCTTC. The chain carries TRBV9 and TRBJ2-1; TRBD1 is a possible D gene (6 bases). The germline V gene encodes CDR1 SGDLS and CDR2 YYNGEE. The CDR3 has 15 amino acids. The V gene lost 6 bases and the J gene lost 0 bases, with 13 bases spanning the gap.

The CDR3 reads CASSLLGTPGEQYF. CDR3 DNA: TGTGCCAGCAGCTTATTAGGGACACCGGGGGAGCAGTACTTC. The chain combines TRBV7-2 with TRBJ2-7; TRBD1 is a possible D gene (6 bases). Trimming cost V 2 bases and J 7 bases, with 15 bases left between them. The length of the CDR3 is 14 residues. Per germline, CDR1 SGHTA and CDR2 FQGNSA.

This chain joins TRBV27 and TRBJ2-3, with TRBD2 identical over 9 bases. Trimming cost V 8 bases and J 3 bases; bases outside gene matches: 6. CDR1 is MNHEY, CDR2 SMNVEV, per germline (reference sequence). The CDR3 covers 14 residues. CDR3 residues: CASWRLAGTDTQYF. The CDR3, as DNA: TGTGCCAGCTGGCGTCTAGCGGGGACAGATACGCAGTATTTT.

The chain employs TRBV29-1 and TRBJ1-1, with D possibly TRBD1 on 6 matching bases. This CDR3 comprises 13 residues. Trimming pared 3 bases from V and 1 base from J, leaving 9 bases between. CDR1 and CDR2 from the germline V gene are SQVTM and ANQGSEA. CDR3 region: CSVETGPNTEAFF. CDR3 DNA: TGCAGCGTTGAGACAGGCCCGAACACTGAAGCTTTCTTT.

This clone was detected once. The rearrangement joins TRBV19 to TRBJ1-5; possibly TRBD1 for D (5 bases). Trimming pared 3 bases from V and 0 bases from J, leaving 18 bases between. Germline-derived CDR1 and CDR2 are LNHDA and SQIVND (reference sequence). CDR3 length: 18 amino acids. CDR3: CASSIVAGLGDSNQPQHF. Here the CDR3 DNA reads TGTGCCAGTAGTATTGTGGCCGGCCTAGGGGATAGCAATCAGCCCCAGCATTTT.

The V gene is TRBV9, the J gene TRBJ1-5, with 7 positions matching TRBD1. The germline gives CDR1 SGDLS, CDR2 YYNGEE. V shed 4 bases, J shed 0 bases, and the junction held 7 bases outside the gene matches. CDR3 size: 16 residues. CDR3: CASSPGDSHSNQPQHF. In DNA form, the CDR3 reads TGTGCCAGCAGCCCGGGGGACAGTCATAGCAATCAGCCCCAGCATTTT.

This clone was counted a single time. V is TRBV19 and J is TRBJ1-2; D perhaps matches TRBD1 (5 bases). CDR1 and CDR2 (germline): LNHDA, SQIVND (reference sequence). The V end lost 1 base, the J end lost 0 bases, and 9 bases lay between the germline ends. This CDR3 comprises 15 residues. CDR3 amino acids: CASSIVDRANYGYTF. CDR3 DNA sequence: TGTGCCAGTAGTATAGTAGACAGAGCTAACTATGGCTACACCTTC.

This chain uses TRBV19 with TRBJ2-2; TRBD2 aligns across 12 bases. CDR1 and CDR2 (germline): LNHDA, SQIVND (reference sequence). Trimming at V came to 7 bases and at J to 5 bases, leaving 11 bases not matched to a gene. This CDR3 has 17 residues. In DNA form, the CDR3 reads TGTGCCAGTACCTCCCGGAGGGGACTAGCGGGTACCGGGGAGCTGTTTTTT. Translation: CASTSRRGLAGTGELFF.

This sequence joins TRBV28 and TRBJ2-5; 8 bases map to TRBD2. The V segment lost 10 bases and the J segment 5 bases; nucleotides outside the gene matches: 15. The CDR3 length is 15 residues. Germline V CDR1 and CDR2: MDHEN, SYDVKM. The CDR3 reads CATAGTSTLRETQYF. DNA of the CDR3: TGTGCCACTGCCGGGACTAGTACTTTACGGGAGACCCAGTACTTC. The variable domain in full, completed from reference TRBV28 and TRBJ2-5, reads DVKVTQSSRYLVKRTGEKVFLECVQDMDHENMFWYRQDPGLGLRLIYFSYDVKMKEKGDIPEGYSVSREKKERFSLILESASTNQTSMYLCATAGTSTLRETQYFGPGTRLLVL.

V is TRBV27 and J is TRBJ1-2, with 10 bases that match TRBD1. V was pared by 5 bases and J by 8 bases, with 8 bases of the junction left unmatched. The germline V gene has CDR1 MNHEY and CDR2 SMNVEV (reference sequence). This CDR3 contains 14 residues. The CDR3 bases are TGTGCCAGCAGTACCCGGGACAGGGGCGTAGGCTACACCTTC. Its protein product is CASSTRDRGVGYTF.